This T cell receptor (beta chain) stems from a study of shared clonotypes between healthy human individuals (dated by TCRdb to the early 2020s). Looking at the study overall: Two women and three men aged 18 to 49 years were included in the cohort. Per donor, three plates each were used for CD4 naive and CD4 memory, two for CD8 naive, and one for CD8 memory. Blood TCR repertoires of five healthy adults were deeply sequenced to estimate repertoire size and the extent of clonotype sharing between individuals. Different laboratories and diverse techniques were used to prepare libraries and sequence TCR repertoires, to increase sequencing depth and limit assay-specific biases. Each donor's leukapheresis produced roughly between roughly 0.85 and 10 billion PBMCs. Results and caveats for the whole study, not just this receptor: Sampling was limited to blood, and TCR repertoires in tissue likely differ from TCR repertoires in blood. Because the study included a small number of donors, the genetic and exposure-history diversity represented was limited. Compared with non-shared clonotypes, clonotypes shared by all four sorted-subset donors had higher generation probabilities. Roughly 5.2% of naive CD4, approximately 3.7% of naive CD8, around 2.3% of memory CD4, and more than 0.35% of memory CD8 clonotypes were shared across a few donors. Naive subsets generally had larger estimated clonotype richness than memory subsets did. Pairwise subsampling indicated that sequencing depth was expected to affect the degree of clonotype sharing among donors. Even with the large sequencing depth, rarefaction of the sorted-subset datasets indicated that sequencing was incomplete.

Note on this clone: What antigen it recognizes has not been identified. Per-nucleotide qualities are absent, and no much larger clonotype sits a single base away.

For the CD8 naive samples, CD45RO-negative cells were positively selected for CCR7, yielding a CD45RA+CCR7+ population from which TemRA cells were excluded. Healthy HIV-negative adults with no recently reported acute infections or vaccinations were included as donors. Only Caucasian adults living in Nashville, Tennessee, USA were represented among the donors. Blood was collected by leukapheresis, and PBMCs were isolated by Ficoll-Histopaque density gradient centrifugation and then cryopreserved in liquid nitrogen vapor phase. Analytical flow cytometry was used to check the purity and quantity of every magnetically sorted T cell population. Each sorted fraction had its genomic DNA isolated and then quantified by UV absorbance on a Nanodrop 2000c. Using the deep immunoSEQ assay, multiplex PCR amplified TCR CDR3 regions from genomic DNA. Genomic DNA extracted from each cell subset was distributed evenly over all wells of several immunoSEQ 96-well plates, and each plate served as one replicate. Each replicate PCR for sorted subsets received about 0.2 ug genomic DNA, equal to around 32,000 T cell genomes. The purified libraries were quantified using a Qubit 3.0 fluorometer, sized with a Bioanalyzer 2100, and then quantified again using the KAPA Library Quantification kit. Each immunoSEQ 96-well plate was sequenced on its own single-read 150-cycle Illumina NextSeq 550 flow cell. Turning to the authors' computational methods: The immunoSEQ output contained only junctional sequences without quality scores, so filtering could not match that applied to full-length reads. To assign V/J genes and CDR3, sequences were annotated against IMGT germline references using PyIR, a Python wrapper for IgBLAST v1.9. Reads with weak V/J assignments (E-value above 1e-6), missing CDR3, stop codons, out-of-frame junctions, or ambiguous translated residues were removed. A V3J clonotype was defined by an identical inferred V gene, J gene, and CDR3 amino acid sequence. The percentage overlap between two repertoires was calculated by dividing the number of shared unique clonotypes by the size of the smaller repertoire. RTK rarefaction, the Chao1 estimator, and Recon v2.1 estimates of unobserved clonotypes were used to assess repertoire richness. Generation probabilities for all TCRbeta clonotypes obtained by the gDNA method from a few donors were computed using OLGA. TCRdb's version of the immuneACCESS table is confined to in-frame rearrangements and falls short of the full clone set. An unresolved V gene accounts for under half of the shortfall where checked; the remainder is of unknown origin. V and J calls and clone size are those listed in that table; D and trimming were worked out from the DNA. Within this sample are around 620,000 clones, with roughly 96% of them counted one time only. Together, the top ten hold over 0.1% of the sample.

V is cut by 6 bases and J by 4 bases, and the space between the germline ends is 16 bases. For CDR1 and CDR2, the germline V gene lists MDHEN and SYDVKM. The CDR3 holds 15 amino acids from the cysteine to the phenylalanine. This entry keeps only the CDR3 DNA: 45 bases, framed from base 1. The sample was naive CD8+ T cells sorted from blood. What the cell subset or site label conveys for this sample: CD45RA+CCR7+. This sequence originates from a woman in her thirties in good health. Rearrangement joined TRBV28 to TRBJ2-1; the D segment could be TRBD1, given 5 matching bases. The CDR3 sequence is CASRSTGSKYNEQFF. The sequence in DNA is TGTGCCAGCAGATCTACAGGCTCTAAATACAATGAGCAGTTCTTC.